The sequence of this T cell receptor beta chain was determined in a study of shared clonotypes between healthy human individuals. Findings and limits, study-wide: Clonotypes that were shared across a handful of donors made up around 5% of naive CD4 clonotypes. Estimated richness values were generally larger in naive subsets than in memory subsets.

Comment on this clone: Its antigen is unidentified.

Germline lookup yields CDR1 MNHEY and CDR2 SMNVEV (reference sequence). This CDR3 is 13 amino acids long. V was trimmed by 8 bases and J by 10 bases, leaving 18 bases between them. Recent vaccinations or acute infections were absent in the healthy HIV-negative adult donors. Each sorted subset replicate got 200 ng genomic DNA, 30,000 or so genomes. Clones were read by immunoSEQ multiplex PCR, and TCRdb kept only the in-frame ones, dropping some. The profile shows millions of clones, approximately 93% of them singletons. The sample taken for sequencing was naive CD4+ T cells from PBMCs. The subset was: CD45RA+ positively selected. The V gene is TRBV27, the J gene TRBJ1-5; no reliable D call. The TCR was taken from a man aged 18 to 29 in good health. Some clones in this sample may be carry-over from other donors' samples. CDR3 loop: CASGVPGISPQHF. CDR3 DNA: TGTGCCAGCGGGGTGCCAGGAATCAGCCCCCAGCATTTT.